A single sample is the source of the 16 T cell receptor beta chains below, sequenced in a study of untreated major depressive disorder. The data were produced by immunoSEQ multiplex PCR, yet TCRdb's version contains in-frame clones alone and is incomplete. The sample holds just over 20,000 clones, 80% to 90% seen once. Source material: CD4+ T cells from PBMCs. The receptors were gathered from a woman aged 25 to 39 in good health.

The chain employs TRBV14 and TRBJ2-7; 9 nucleotides align to TRBD1. In germline, CDR1 is SGHDN, CDR2 FVKESK. The V segment lost 2 bases and the J segment 2 bases; nucleotides outside the gene matches: 7. This CDR3 has 16 amino acids. CDR3 residues: CASSQIPGQGPYEQYF. CDR3 coding DNA: TGTGCCAGCAGCCAAATACCGGGACAGGGTCCCTACGAGCAGTACTTC. The full variable domain, rest sourced from reference TRBV14 and TRBJ2-7, is EAGVTQFPSHSVIEKGQTVTLRCDPISGHDNLYWYRRVMGKEIKFLLHFVKESKQDESGMPNNRFLAERTGGTYSTLKVQPAELEDSGVYFCASSQIPGQGPYEQYFGPGTRLTVT.

J is TRBJ2-7 and V is TRBV5-1; D uncertain. Germline assignment: CDR1 SGHRS and CDR2 YFSETQ. V was shortened by 4 bases and J by 4 bases, with 9 bases between the two germline ends. There are 12 residues in the CDR3. The CDR3 nucleotides are TGCGCCAGCAGCCAGAACGGGTACGAGCAGTACTTC. Amino acids: CASSQNGYEQYF.

The gene calls are TRBV28 and TRBJ1-2; 10 nucleotides align to TRBD1. J gave up 6 bases and V 6 bases, and 13 bases lay outside the gene matches. Germline V gene lookup returns CDR1 MDHEN and CDR2 SYDVKM. This CDR3 is 16 amino acids long. For the CDR3, the DNA is TGTGCCAGCAGAGGGGACAGGGGCTCTCTATCAAATGGCTACACCTTC. Residues: CASRGDRGSLSNGYTF.

The chain has TRBV27 and TRBJ2-1; D is possibly TRBD2 (6 bases). V was trimmed by 7 bases and J by 1 base, leaving 20 bases between them. Germline V gene data show CDR1 as MNHEY and CDR2 as SMNVEV (reference sequence). This CDR3 comprises 17 residues. CDR3 nucleotides: TGTGCCAGCACACCCCGATCGCGGGGTTGGTCCTACAATGAGCAGTTCTTC. It codes for CASTPRSRGWSYNEQFF.

This chain links TRBV30 with TRBJ2-5, with TRBD2 matching over 7 bases. V gave up 3 bases and J gave up 3 bases; unmatched junction bases: 7. This CDR3 spans 14 amino acids. Germline V CDR1 and CDR2: GTSNPN, SVGIG (reference sequence). For the CDR3, the DNA is TGTGCCTGGAGGAAGGCGGGGGTGGAAGAGACCCAGTACTTC. This codes for CAWRKAGVEETQYF.

The chain recombines TRBV7-8 with TRBJ2-7; possibly TRBD1 or TRBD2 for D (5 bases each). The germline gives CDR1 SGHVS, CDR2 FQNEAQ. V lost 2 bases, J lost 3 bases, and 11 bases lay in between. CDR3 length: 14 residues. CDR3 loop: CASSLQGPNYEQYF. The CDR3 coding sequence is TGTGCCAGCAGCTTACAGGGACCGAACTACGAGCAGTACTTC.

The chain uses TRBV6-5 and TRBJ1-2; D might be TRBD1 (5 bases). The CDR3 runs 14 residues. V was cut by 6 bases and J by 4 bases, with 15 bases left in between. The germline V gene encodes CDR1 MNHEY and CDR2 SVGAGI. The CDR3 protein is CASRPPGVLYGYTF. The CDR3 nucleotides read TGTGCCAGCAGACCACCGGGGGTACTCTATGGCTACACCTTC.

The chain joins TRBV30 to TRBJ1-2; tentative D call: TRBD1 (6 bases). This CDR3 is 13 amino acids long. Germline V gives CDR1 GTSNPN, CDR2 SVGIG (reference sequence). Trimming shortened V by 3 bases and J by 7 bases, and 15 bases separated the two germline ends. The CDR3: CAWSTGSVTGYTF. DNA of the CDR3: TGTGCCTGGAGCACAGGGTCGGTAACTGGCTACACCTTC.

This sequence joins TRBV7-9 and TRBJ2-1; D may be TRBD2 (5 bases). The V end lost 5 bases, the J end lost 6 bases, and 14 bases lay between the germline ends. The CDR3 has 14 amino acids. Germline CDR1 is SEHNR and CDR2 is FQNEAQ (reference sequence). The CDR3 DNA is TGTGCCAGCAGCCGCTTAACTAGTTTCAATGAGCAGTTCTTC. This codes for CASSRLTSFNEQFF.

Points on this clone: The junction departs from germline at one end; a sequencing error may be responsible. The sample contains more than one DNA sequence encoding this CDR3. V is TRBV29-1 and J is TRBJ2-2; D might be TRBD1 (6 bases). The length of the CDR3 is 13 residues. Germline assignment: CDR1 SQVTM and CDR2 ANQGSEA. Here the CDR3 reads CSVIPQGGGELFF. Here the CDR3 DNA reads TGTAGCGTAATACCACAGGGTGGCGGGGAGCTGTTTTTT.

This clone has a single count. The DNA of the CDR3 is TGTGCCAGCAGCCACAGGGGGGACGGGGAGCTGTTTTTT. Protein product: CASSHRGDGELFF. V gene TRBV11-3 combines with J gene TRBJ2-2; 8 nucleotides align to TRBD1. There are 13 residues in the CDR3. Germline V gives CDR1 SGHNT, CDR2 YENEEA. V dropped 5 bases and J dropped 7; count of bases not matched to a gene: 3.

The V call is TRBV9, the J call TRBJ2-5; TRBD1 or TRBD2 may be the D gene (5 bases each). Trimming removed 0 bases from V and 5 bases from J, with 11 bases in between. The CDR3 is 14 residues long. The germline V gene has CDR1 SGDLS and CDR2 YYNGEE. The CDR3 protein is CASSVAGARETQYF. The CDR3 nucleotides are TGTGCCAGCAGCGTAGCCGGGGCGCGGGAGACCCAGTACTTC. The whole variable domain, remainder taken from reference TRBV9 and TRBJ2-5, is DSGVTQTPKHLITATGQRVTLRCSPRSGDLSVYWYQQSLDQGLQFLIQYYNGEERAKGNILERFSAQQFPDLHSELNLSSLELGDSALYFCASSVAGARETQYFGPGTRLLVL.

The gene calls are TRBV7-6 and TRBJ2-6; D ambiguous. Germline CDR1 and CDR2: SGHVS and FNYEAQ. The germline V and J ends were trimmed by 0 bases and 1 base, with 10 bases remaining between them. The CDR3 is made up of 17 amino acids. The CDR3 region is CASSLASAHSGANVLTF. The CDR3, as DNA: TGTGCCAGCAGCTTAGCGTCGGCTCATTCTGGGGCCAACGTCCTGACTTTC.

The chain employs TRBV5-1 and TRBJ1-1; a weak D match, TRBD1 (6 bases). The CDR3 is 14 residues long. V was clipped by 5 bases and J by 4 bases, with 15 bases between them. CDR1 is SGHRS, CDR2 YFSETQ, per germline. CDR3 in amino acids: CASSVGGEGTEAFF. The CDR3 DNA reads as TGCGCCAGCAGTGTAGGGGGTGAGGGCACTGAAGCTTTCTTT. The variable domain in full, with the rest retrieved from reference TRBV5-1 and TRBJ1-1, is KAGVTQTPRYLIKTRGQQVTLSCSPISGHRSVSWYQQTPGQGLQFLFEYFSETQRNKGNFPGRFSGRQFSNSRSEMNVSTLELGDSALYLCASSVGGEGTEAFFGQGTRLTVV.

This clone was counted a single time. The chain carries TRBV6-1 and TRBJ1-5; 8 bases map to TRBD1. The germline V gene encodes CDR1 MNHNS and CDR2 SASEGT. The CDR3 totals 15 residues. V lost 6 bases, J lost 2 bases, and 6 bases stayed unmatched. CDR3 protein: CASSSTGVGNQPQHF. The DNA for the CDR3 is TGTGCCAGCAGCTCGACAGGGGTTGGCAATCAGCCCCAGCATTTT.

This chain uses TRBV29-1 with TRBJ2-3; a possible D gene is TRBD2 (5 bases). The germline V and J ends were trimmed by 5 bases and 2 bases, with 8 bases remaining between them. The germline CDR1 and CDR2 sequences are SQVTM and ANQGSEA. The CDR3 is made up of 12 amino acids. The chain's CDR3 is CSVMTNTDTQYF. CDR3 nucleotide sequence: TGCAGCGTTATGACTAACACAGATACGCAGTATTTT.